This T cell receptor (beta chain) comes out of a study of T cell responses to AZD1222 COVID-19 vaccine. The repertoire was sequenced with immunoSEQ multiplex PCR; TCRdb's copy has only in-frame clones and lacks some. The sample lists about 140,000 clones, 70% to 90% occurring once. V lost 3 bases to trimming and J lost 0 bases, with 9 bases between them. Germline V gene lookup returns CDR1 SGDLS and CDR2 YYNGEE. There are 14 residues in the CDR3. The clonotype comes from an adult in good health. This chain joins TRBV9 and TRBJ1-1, with D unresolved. Sequencing was performed on peripheral blood, taken on day 0 of AZD1222 vaccination. The CDR3: CASSEALLNTEAFF. The CDR3 nucleotides are TGTGCCAGCAGCGAGGCCTTACTGAACACTGAAGCTTTCTTT.